The 28 T cell receptor beta chains below all came from one sample that was sequenced in a study of blood T cell repertoires in COVID-19. Method: immunoSEQ multiplex PCR; TCRdb's copy keeps in-frame clones and lacks some. Here the sample spans approximately 69,000 clones, more than 75% being singletons. Sequencing was carried out using peripheral blood. These receptors were taken from a woman of 80 years or more with acute or convalescent COVID-19.

Details on this clone: Other DNA sequences in this sample translate to the same CDR3. This sequence joins TRBV5-1 and TRBJ1-1, with 9 bases identical to TRBD1. The V gene's germline CDR1 is SGHRS and CDR2 YFSETQ. With V trimmed by 0 bases and J by 4 bases, 4 bases remained unmatched. The CDR3 consists of 15 residues. The CDR3 loop is CASSLEGQGFTEAFF. CDR3 nucleotides: TGCGCCAGCAGCTTGGAGGGACAGGGTTTCACTGAAGCTTTCTTT.

This clone has a handful of counts. The chain uses TRBV5-4 and TRBJ2-1, with TRBD1 as a possible D gene (6 bases). From germline, CDR1 is SGHNT and CDR2 YYREEE (reference sequence). The CDR3 totals 11 residues. V was shortened by 3 bases and J by 15 bases, with 13 bases between the two germline ends. CDR3 residues: CASSSAGVAFF. Here the CDR3 DNA reads TGTGCCAGCAGCTCGGCAGGGGTGGCGTTCTTC.

The J gene is TRBJ2-5, the V gene TRBV19; 7 bases align to TRBD2. The germline CDR1 and CDR2 sequences are LNHDA and SQIVND (reference sequence). The CDR3 runs 15 residues. With V trimmed by 3 bases and J by 2 bases, 6 bases remained unmatched. Here the CDR3 DNA reads TGTGCCAGTAGTATCTTCTCGGGGGGACAAGAGACCCAGTACTTC. This sequence encodes CASSIFSGGQETQYF. Complete variable domain (other parts from reference TRBV19 and TRBJ2-5): DGGITQSPKYLFRKEGQNVTLSCEQNLNHDAMYWYRQDPGQGLRLIYYSQIVNDFQKGDIAEGYSVSREKKESFPLTVTSAQKNPTAFYLCASSIFSGGQETQYFGPGTRLLVL.

V usage is TRBV19 and J usage is TRBJ1-5, with 7 bases lining up with TRBD1. Germline-derived CDR1 and CDR2 are LNHDA and SQIVND (reference sequence). With 3 bases clipped from V and 0 bases from J, the junction kept 2 bases outside the gene matches. CDR3 length: 15 residues. The CDR3 nucleotides are TGTGCCAGTAGTATTACAGGGGCTAGCAATCAGCCCCAGCATTTT. Translating gives CASSITGASNQPQHF.

This chain joins TRBV6-6 and TRBJ2-7, with TRBD2 identical over 8 bases. This CDR3 is built from 16 residues. Germline trimming cut 6 bases from V and 0 bases from J; bases unmatched to any gene: 10. Per germline, CDR1 MNHNY and CDR2 SVGAGI (reference sequence). This chain's CDR3 is CASRNGGGPRSYEQYF. The CDR3 DNA is TGTGCCAGCAGAAACGGGGGGGGACCACGCTCCTACGAGCAGTACTTC.

This chain uses TRBV4-3 with TRBJ1-1; 7 positions match TRBD1. The CDR3 covers 15 residues. V gave up 1 base and J gave up 4 bases; unmatched junction bases: 6. The germline gives CDR1 LGHNA, CDR2 YSLEER. This CDR3 is CASSQGDRAGTEAFF. DNA for the CDR3: TGCGCCAGCAGCCAAGGAGACAGGGCGGGCACTGAAGCTTTCTTT.

This clone was recorded a few times. The chain links TRBV2 to TRBJ1-5; TRBD1 matches at 7 bases. J was trimmed by 1 base and V by 8 bases; bases with no gene match: 11. The CDR3 is made up of 16 amino acids. From germline, CDR1 is SNHLY and CDR2 FYNNEI. CDR3 sequence reads: CASRRRQGESNQPQHF. CDR3 nucleotides: TGTGCCAGCCGCCGGCGGCAGGGGGAAAGCAATCAGCCCCAGCATTTT. Together with reference TRBV2 and TRBJ1-5, the CDR3 gives the full variable domain: EPEVTQTPSHQVTQMGQEVILRCVPISNHLYFYWYRQILGQKVEFLVSFYNNEISEKSEIFDDQFSVERPDGSNFTLKIRSTKLEDSAMYFCASRRRQGESNQPQHFGDGTRLSIL.

This clone was counted a few times. The chain employs TRBV9 and TRBJ1-6, with TRBD1 matching 7 bases. The germline gives CDR1 SGDLS, CDR2 YYNGEE. This CDR3 has 16 residues. V lost 0 bases to trimming and J lost 4 bases; unmatched junction nucleotides: 4. The DNA of the CDR3 is TGTGCCAGCAGCGTAGAAGCGACAGGGTATAATTCACCCCTCCACTTT. Residues: CASSVEATGYNSPLHF.

The chain joins TRBV30 to TRBJ2-1; possible D gene TRBD2, 5 bases. Trimming removed 3 bases at V and 9 bases at J, with 15 bases between. The germline gives CDR1 GTSNPN, CDR2 SVGIG (reference sequence). The CDR3 contains 13 residues. CDR3 residues: CAWRDSRYGEQFF. Written as DNA, the CDR3 is TGTGCCTGGAGGGACTCCCGGTACGGTGAGCAGTTCTTC.

The V and J genes are TRBV2 and TRBJ2-7, with D hard to call. The CDR3 length is 13 residues. CDR1 SNHLY and CDR2 FYNNEI come from the germline V gene. V shed 3 bases and J shed 1 base, with 7 bases lying between them. CDR3 protein: CASSDRLSYEQYF. CDR3 DNA sequence: TGTGCCAGCAGTGACAGGCTTTCCTACGAGCAGTACTTC.

The chain has TRBV7-2 and TRBJ2-2; 9 bases align to TRBD1. The CDR3 consists of 16 residues. The junction had 5 bases not matched to a gene; V was cut back by 5 bases and J by 1 base. Per germline, CDR1 SGHTA and CDR2 FQGNSA. The CDR3 region is CASSPGTGRNTGELFF. The CDR3 DNA reads as TGTGCCAGCAGCCCAGGGACAGGGAGGAACACCGGGGAGCTGTTTTTT.

The chain links TRBV7-2 to TRBJ2-1, with D maybe TRBD1 (6 bases). Germline CDR1 SGHTA, CDR2 FQGNSA. Trimming stripped 2 bases from V and 5 bases from J, with 13 bases between. The CDR3 has 15 residues. CDR3 residues: CASSLIGGLNNEQFF. DNA of the CDR3: TGTGCCAGCAGCTTAATAGGGGGTCTGAACAATGAGCAGTTCTTC.

This sequence joins TRBV5-1 and TRBJ2-2; TRBD2 agrees at 9 bases. The length of the CDR3 is 15 residues. CDR1 and CDR2 (germline): SGHRS, YFSETQ. Germline trimming cut 4 bases from V and 7 bases from J; bases unmatched to any gene: 8. CDR3 residues: CASSPGTSYIGELFF. In DNA, the CDR3 is TGCGCCAGCAGCCCCGGGACTAGCTATATCGGGGAGCTGTTTTTT.

The chain has TRBV19 and TRBJ2-3; D unresolved. Germline loops: CDR1 LNHDA, CDR2 SQIVND (reference sequence). The germline V and J ends were trimmed by 1 base and 2 bases, with 13 bases remaining between them. This CDR3 region has 16 residues. CDR3 protein: CASSIAINRFTDTQYF. The CDR3 DNA is TGTGCCAGTAGTATAGCCATTAATAGATTCACAGATACGCAGTATTTT.

The chain combines TRBV19 with TRBJ1-1; D uncertain. Germline V gene lookup returns CDR1 LNHDA and CDR2 SQIVND (reference sequence). V was trimmed by 3 bases and J by 0 bases, leaving 11 bases between them. CDR3 length equals 15 residues. The CDR3, as DNA: TGTGCCAGTAGTATGTTCTGGGCCCTGAACACTGAAGCTTTCTTT. Amino acids: CASSMFWALNTEAFF.

The CDR3 sequence is CASSVGGSGGNEKLFF. The CDR3 region has the DNA TGTGCCAGCAGCGTAGGGGGGTCAGGGGGTAATGAAAAACTGTTTTTT. The gene calls are TRBV9 and TRBJ1-4, with 7 bases lining up with TRBD1. The CDR3 is 16 residues long. V lost 0 bases and J lost 4; bases outside the gene matches: 6. Germline loops: CDR1 SGDLS, CDR2 YYNGEE.

The rearrangement joins TRBV5-1 to TRBJ2-1; TRBD2 aligns across 7 bases. CDR3 length: 14 residues. J gave up 2 bases and V 2 bases, and 1 base lay outside the gene matches. CDR1 is SGHRS, CDR2 YFSETQ, per germline. CDR3 coding DNA: TGCGCCAGCAGCTTAGGGACTACCTACAATGAGCAGTTCTTC. The encoded protein is CASSLGTTYNEQFF. Together with reference TRBV5-1 and TRBJ2-1, the CDR3 gives the full variable domain: KAGVTQTPRYLIKTRGQQVTLSCSPISGHRSVSWYQQTPGQGLQFLFEYFSETQRNKGNFPGRFSGRQFSNSRSEMNVSTLELGDSALYLCASSLGTTYNEQFFGPGTRLTVL.

The rearrangement joins TRBV9 to TRBJ2-3, with a weak D call TRBD1 (6 bases). The germline gives CDR1 SGDLS, CDR2 YYNGEE. The CDR3 runs to 14 residues. V lost 1 base, J lost 5 bases, and 11 bases lay in between. The CDR3, as DNA: TGTGCCAGCAGCGTAAACAGGGAAAAAGATACGCAGTATTTT. This gives the protein CASSVNREKDTQYF.

The gene calls are TRBV7-9 and TRBJ2-1; 8 nucleotides match TRBD1. CDR3 length: 15 amino acids. Germline CDR1 and CDR2: SEHNR and FQNEAQ (reference sequence). The J segment lost 0 bases and the V segment lost 4 bases, leaving 2 bases of the junction unmatched. The chain's CDR3 is CASSSGQGSYNEQFF. In DNA, the CDR3 is TGTGCCAGCAGCTCTGGACAGGGCTCCTACAATGAGCAGTTCTTC.

The chain carries TRBV7-2 and TRBJ2-7; the D gene is possibly TRBD2 (6 bases). Germline V gives CDR1 SGHTA, CDR2 FQGNSA. The CDR3 is 16 residues long. V was clipped by 1 base and J by 6 bases, with 19 bases between them. CDR3 bases: TGTGCCAGCAGCTTAGGTAATAGCGGACGACTCAGCGAGCAGTACTTC. It codes for CASSLGNSGRLSEQYF.

Only one count was recorded for this clone. The chain employs TRBV24-1 and TRBJ2-2; TRBD1 matches at 11 bases. V dropped 0 bases and J dropped 5; count of bases not matched to a gene: 10. Germline-derived CDR1 and CDR2 are KGHDR and SFDVKD. This CDR3 spans 19 amino acids. CDR3 in amino acids: CATSDLGQGALKATGELFF. The CDR3 DNA is TGTGCCACCAGTGATTTGGGACAGGGGGCGCTTAAGGCGACCGGGGAGCTGTTTTTT.

This clone was recorded only once. This chain joins TRBV11-3 and TRBJ2-1; D ambiguous. The germline V and J ends were trimmed by 3 bases and 2 bases, with 8 bases remaining between them. CDR1 and CDR2 (germline): SGHNT, YENEEA. The length of the CDR3 is 14 residues. CDR3 protein: CASSLIYPYNEQFF. The CDR3 DNA follows: TGTGCCAGCAGCTTGATCTATCCCTACAATGAGCAGTTCTTC.

The rearrangement joins TRBV5-1 to TRBJ2-2, with 7 bases identical to TRBD2. Germline trimming cut 6 bases from V and 2 bases from J; bases unmatched to any gene: 7. Looked up from germline, CDR1 is SGHRS and CDR2 is YFSETQ. The CDR3 runs 15 residues. DNA for the CDR3: TGCGCCAGCAACCGGGCTAGCGGTAACACCGGGGAGCTGTTTTTT. Protein: CASNRASGNTGELFF.

The V and J genes are TRBV3-1 (or the pseudogene TRBV3-2) and TRBJ2-3; a possible D gene is TRBD1 (5 bases). V was shortened by 2 bases and J by 4 bases, with 7 bases between the two germline ends. This CDR3 is built from 13 residues. Germline CDR1 is LGHDT and CDR2 is YNNKEL (reference sequence). CDR3 nucleotides: TGTGCCAGCAGCCAATTAGGGGCAGATACGCAGTATTTT. This translates into CASSQLGADTQYF.

The V and J genes are TRBV11-2 and TRBJ2-2; 8 bases agree with TRBD1. The CDR3 runs 15 residues. Germline V gene sequence: CDR1 SGHAT, CDR2 FQNNGV. The ends lost 5 bases at V and 7 bases at J; junction bases unmatched: 9. The CDR3 DNA reads TGTGCCAGCAGCCCAGGGGGCTGGTACGGCGGGGAGCTGTTTTTT. Translation gives CASSPGGWYGGELFF.

The chain joins TRBV7-2 to TRBJ1-3; D is unresolved. CDR1 is SGHTA, CDR2 FQGNSA, per germline. V lost 5 bases and J 4 bases, leaving 12 bases between the germline ends. This CDR3 is 14 amino acids long. Here the CDR3 reads CASSPPTVGNTIYF. The CDR3 nucleotides are TGTGCCAGCAGCCCTCCCACGGTAGGAAACACCATATATTTT.

The rearrangement joins TRBV7-2 to TRBJ2-1, with D perhaps TRBD2 (5 bases). Germline CDR1 reads SGHTA; CDR2 reads FQGNSA. CDR3 size: 13 residues. The V and J ends lost 5 bases and 10 bases respectively, with 15 bases between them. In DNA form, the CDR3 reads TGTGCCAGCAGCCGCGGACTCCGCGCAGAGCAGTTCTTC. The encoded protein is CASSRGLRAEQFF.

The gene calls are TRBV30 and TRBJ1-1, with 7 bases fitting TRBD1. In germline, CDR1 is GTSNPN, CDR2 SVGIG (reference sequence). The CDR3 has 14 amino acids. V dropped 2 bases and J dropped 4; count of bases not matched to a gene: 7. The CDR3 DNA is TGTGCCTGGAGTCCAGGGGGTCGTGGCACTGAAGCTTTCTTT. Its translation is CAWSPGGRGTEAFF.